This T cell receptor (beta chain) appears in the sequencing data of a study of cytomegalovirus exposure and HLA in healthy donors. Findings and limits, study-wide: Immune exposure information available was restricted to CMV serostatus. In vitro assays verified that three CMV-associated chains recognized CMV antigens specifically. High sensitivity and specificity were reportedly achieved when the classifier diagnosed cytomegalovirus status.

PCR primers comprised 60 Vbeta and 13 Jbeta primers. Some clones are missing from TCRdb's copy, which holds only in-frame ones; the method was immunoSEQ multiplex PCR. The table lists 100,000 to 150,000 clones, around 68% of them singletons. This clone showed up just once. No antigen is known for it. V was pared by 4 bases and J by 5 bases, with 8 bases of the junction left unmatched. There are 17 residues in the CDR3. Looked up from germline, CDR1 is SGHRS and CDR2 is YFSETQ. Sequencing was performed on PBMCs. The rearrangement links TRBV5-1 to TRBJ2-1, with 14 bases that match TRBD2. This receptor was identified in a man aged 35 to 55 in good health and CMV-seropositive. CDR3 protein: CASSPRLAGGPHNEQFF. The CDR3 nucleotides read TGCGCCAGCAGCCCACGACTAGCGGGGGGGCCCCACAATGAGCAGTTCTTC.